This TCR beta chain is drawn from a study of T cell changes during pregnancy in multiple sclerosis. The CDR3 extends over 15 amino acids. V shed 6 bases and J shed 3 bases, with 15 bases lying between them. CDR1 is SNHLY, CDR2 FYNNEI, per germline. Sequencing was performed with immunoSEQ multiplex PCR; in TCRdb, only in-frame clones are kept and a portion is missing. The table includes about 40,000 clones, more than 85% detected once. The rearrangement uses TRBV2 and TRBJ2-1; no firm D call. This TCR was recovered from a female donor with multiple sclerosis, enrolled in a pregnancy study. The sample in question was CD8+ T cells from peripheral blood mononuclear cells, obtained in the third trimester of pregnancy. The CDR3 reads CASRKPLPGYNEQFF. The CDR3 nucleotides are TGTGCCAGCAGAAAACCCCTCCCGGGCTACAATGAGCAGTTCTTC.